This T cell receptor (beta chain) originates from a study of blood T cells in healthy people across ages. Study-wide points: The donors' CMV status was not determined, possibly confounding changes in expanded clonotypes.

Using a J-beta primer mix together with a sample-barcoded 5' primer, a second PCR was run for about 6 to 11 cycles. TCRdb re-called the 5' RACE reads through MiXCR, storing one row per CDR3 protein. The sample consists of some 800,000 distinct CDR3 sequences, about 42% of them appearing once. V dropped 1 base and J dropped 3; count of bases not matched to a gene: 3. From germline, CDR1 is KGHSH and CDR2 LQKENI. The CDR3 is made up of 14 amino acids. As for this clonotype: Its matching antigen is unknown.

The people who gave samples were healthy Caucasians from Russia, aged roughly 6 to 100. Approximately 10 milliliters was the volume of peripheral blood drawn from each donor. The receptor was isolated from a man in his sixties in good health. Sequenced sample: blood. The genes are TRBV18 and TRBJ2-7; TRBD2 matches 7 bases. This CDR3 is CASSPREGNYEQYF. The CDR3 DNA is TGTGCCAGCTCACCACGGGAGGGGAACTACGAGCAGTACTTC.